The 24 T cell receptor beta chains below all came from one sample that was sequenced in a study of blood T cells in healthy people across ages. Using a J-beta primer mix together with a sample-barcoded 5' primer, a second PCR was run for about 6 to 12 cycles. One entry per CDR3 protein results from TCRdb running MiXCR on the 5' RACE reads. The sample shows 1.5 million to 2 million distinct CDR3 sequences, around half of them seen only once. The sequencing sample was made of blood. The source of these receptors is a woman between 40 and 55 years old in good health.

The chain links TRBV5-1 to TRBJ2-1, with a tentative D call TRBD2 (5 bases). Trimming stripped 3 bases from V and 10 bases from J, with 14 bases between. Germline values: CDR1 SGHRS, CDR2 YFSETQ. The CDR3 extends over 13 amino acids. CDR3 protein: CASSSPPRREQFF. The CDR3 nucleotides are TGCGCCAGCAGCTCCCCCCCTCGGAGGGAGCAGTTCTTC.

This clonotype has a handful of counts. The chain is built from TRBV5-1 and TRBJ2-6, with 7 bases fitting TRBD1. Germline trimming cut 5 bases from V and 0 bases from J; bases unmatched to any gene: 14. The germline V gene encodes CDR1 SGHRS and CDR2 YFSETQ. The CDR3 spans 19 residues. In nucleotides, the CDR3 is TGCGCCAGCAGTTACACAAAACGACAGGGCTACTCTGGGGCCAACGTCCTGACTTTC. This gives the protein CASSYTKRQGYSGANVLTF.

The chain uses TRBV18 and TRBJ1-2; 8 nucleotides match TRBD1. The trim removed 4 bases at V and 8 bases at J, leaving 6 bases unmatched. Germline-derived CDR1 and CDR2 are KGHSH and LQKENI. The CDR3 runs to 13 residues. The CDR3 DNA follows: TGTGCCAGCTCACTTGGACAGGGTGAAGGCTACACCTTC. Protein: CASSLGQGEGYTF.

J is TRBJ2-3 and V is TRBV6-5; D may match TRBD1 or TRBD2 (5 bases each). This CDR3 is built from 17 residues. Trimming removed 2 bases from V and 5 bases from J, with 20 bases in between. CDR1 is MNHEY and CDR2 is SVGAGI in the germline V gene. CDR3 DNA sequence: TGTGCCAGCAGTTACCAAACCCCGAGGGGCTTGCTAGATACGCAGTATTTT. As protein: CASSYQTPRGLLDTQYF.

The table lists this clonotype with a count of one. V gene TRBV14 combines with J gene TRBJ2-7; D possibly corresponds to TRBD1 (5 bases). The germline CDR1 and CDR2 sequences are SGHDN and FVKESK. The CDR3 spans 18 residues. Trimming left V 3 bases short and J 1 base short, with 22 bases between. CDR3 in DNA: TGTGCCAGCAGCCAGGACCCATTGACAGCCCTAAATTCCTACGAGCAGTACTTC. Amino acids: CASSQDPLTALNSYEQYF.

This CDR3 is CASSSYRTGIRDNEQFF. The CDR3 coding sequence is TGTGCCAGCAGTTCATACAGGACAGGGATCCGGGACAATGAGCAGTTCTTC. The chain links TRBV6-2 or TRBV6-3 to TRBJ2-1; TRBD1 aligns across 8 bases. Trimming at V came to 4 bases and at J to 5 bases, leaving 13 bases not matched to a gene. The CDR3 sequence is 17 residues long. Germline-derived CDR1 and CDR2 are MNHEY and SVGEGT.

The gene calls are TRBV2 and TRBJ2-2; 9 bases fit TRBD1. V was clipped by 8 bases and J by 7 bases; unmatched bases: 8. The CDR3 runs 14 residues. Germline lookup yields CDR1 SNHLY and CDR2 FYNNEI. This CDR3 is CASLEQGAVGELFF. The DNA of the CDR3 is TGTGCCAGCCTGGAACAGGGGGCCGTCGGGGAGCTGTTTTTT.

The chain links TRBV7-2 to TRBJ2-3, with TRBD2 identical over 12 bases. CDR3 size: 16 residues. V trimming: 5 bases; J trimming: 5 bases; junction bases outside the gene matches: 8. CDR1 is SGHTA and CDR2 is FQGNSA in the germline V gene. The CDR3 is CASSRLAGGQGDTQYF. CDR3 sequence (DNA): TGTGCCAGCAGCCGGCTAGCGGGGGGGCAAGGAGATACGCAGTATTTT.

This clonotype was seen a handful of times. The J gene is TRBJ2-7, the V gene TRBV6-2 or TRBV6-3; D could derive from TRBD1 or TRBD2 (5 bases each). The V end was cut by 7 bases, the J end by 3 bases, with 16 bases between. The CDR3 sequence is 14 residues long. The V gene's germline CDR1 is MNHEY and CDR2 SVGEGT. CDR3: CASKKPGRDYEQYF. CDR3 nucleotides: TGTGCCAGCAAGAAACCGGGACGGGACTACGAGCAGTACTTC.

V gene TRBV29-1 combines with J gene TRBJ2-7, with D possibly matching TRBD2 (6 bases). CDR1 is SQVTM and CDR2 is ANQGSEA in the germline V gene. The CDR3 totals 15 residues. Trimming pared 6 bases from V and 4 bases from J, leaving 22 bases between. For the CDR3, the DNA is TGCAGCGTGGACTTGACGGGACTGGGCTTTTACGAGCAGTACTTC. Translating it yields CSVDLTGLGFYEQYF.

This rearrangement joins TRBV10-3 to TRBJ2-5; D not certain. Germline assignment: CDR1 ENHRY and CDR2 SYGVKD. The length of the CDR3 is 12 residues. V lost 6 bases, J lost 5 bases, and 10 bases lay in between. Here the CDR3 reads CAISPTQETQYF. CDR3 sequence (DNA): TGTGCCATCAGCCCTACCCAGGAGACCCAGTACTTC.

V gene TRBV27 combines with J gene TRBJ2-5; 9 bases match TRBD1. CDR1 and CDR2 from the germline V gene are MNHEY and SMNVEV (reference sequence). J lost 5 bases, V lost 4 bases, and 8 bases had no gene match. The CDR3 has 15 amino acids. The CDR3 DNA is TGTGCCAGCAGTTACGCCGGGACAGGGTTGGAGACCCAGTACTTC. Translation: CASSYAGTGLETQYF.

Turning to this clonotype: The junction departs from the called germline gene at one end, perhaps through a read error. This chain joins TRBV15 and TRBJ1-4; D is uncertain. Per the germline V gene, CDR1 is LNHNV and CDR2 is YYDKDF (reference sequence). CDR3 length equals 11 residues. The CDR3 spells CATSRDEKLFF. CDR3 nucleotide sequence: TGTGCCACCAGCAGAGATGAGAAACTGTTTTTT.

With respect to this clonotype: One end of the junction varies from germline; a read error may be responsible. The gene calls are TRBV7-2 and TRBJ1-1, with D perhaps matching TRBD1 (6 bases). The CDR3 has 15 amino acids. Germline loops: CDR1 SGHTA, CDR2 FQGNSA. In DNA form, the CDR3 reads TGTGCCGGCAGCTTCCTACAGGGTTGGAACACTGAAGCTTTCTTT. Protein sequence: CAGSFLQGWNTEAFF. Full variable domain (outside the CDR3, taken from reference TRBV7-2 and TRBJ1-1): GAGVSQSPSNKVTEKGKDVELRCDPISGHTALYWYRQSLGQGLEFLIYFQGNSAPDKSGLPSDRFSAERTGGSVSTLTIQRTQQEDSAVYLCAGSFLQGWNTEAFFGQGTRLTVV.

The V call is TRBV28, the J call TRBJ2-7, with TRBD2 as a possible D gene (7 bases). Deletions cut 5 bases from V and 4 bases from J, with 15 bases between. CDR1 and CDR2 (germline): MDHEN, SYDVKM. The CDR3 is 14 amino acids. The CDR3 sequence: CASSRGGVGYEQYF. The DNA for the CDR3 is TGTGCCAGCAGTAGGGGGGGGGTCGGGTACGAGCAGTACTTC.

The chain joins TRBV4-1 to TRBJ2-5, with a weak D call TRBD1 (6 bases). Germline CDR1 is MGHRA and CDR2 is YSYEKL. V was clipped by 1 base and J by 5 bases, with 20 bases between them. The CDR3 extends over 17 amino acids. CDR3: CASSQAAGTYRLETQYF. The CDR3 bases are TGCGCCAGCAGCCAAGCCGCCGGGACATACCGCCTGGAGACCCAGTACTTC.

This rearrangement joins TRBV10-2 to TRBJ2-5, with TRBD2 matching 14 bases. Looked up from germline, CDR1 is WSHSY and CDR2 is SAAADI. The CDR3 is 15 residues long. Unmatched junction bases numbered 7, after V lost 9 bases and J lost 4 bases. The DNA of the CDR3 is TGCGCCAGTACCCCGGGACTAGCGGGGGTAGAGACCCAGTACTTC. It specifies CASTPGLAGVETQYF.

This clonotype has more than one count but fewer than ten. Written as DNA, the CDR3 is TGCGCCAGCAGCGTTGCAGTTGAGCAGTTCTTC. This translates into CASSVAVEQFF. V gene TRBV5-1 combines with J gene TRBJ2-1; the D is unclear. The CDR3 length is 11 residues. The germline gives CDR1 SGHRS, CDR2 YFSETQ. Trimming removed 4 bases from V and 9 bases from J, with 8 bases in between.

The chain carries TRBV20-1 and TRBJ2-3; 8 nucleotides align to TRBD2. The CDR3 runs 15 residues. Germline V CDR1 and CDR2: DFQATT, SNEGSKA (reference sequence). V gave up 7 bases and J gave up 1 base; unmatched junction bases: 10. The DNA for the CDR3 is TGCAGTGTAATTCTTAGCGGGGTCGGCACAGATACGCAGTATTTT. Translating gives CSVILSGVGTDTQYF.

This clonotype was seen a handful of times. The chain has TRBV5-1 and TRBJ2-1; 7 nucleotides line up with TRBD1. The V gene end was trimmed by 5 bases and the J gene end by 2 bases; junction bases not matched to a gene: 4. The CDR3 spans 14 residues. The germline V gene encodes CDR1 SGHRS and CDR2 YFSETQ. The CDR3 here is CASSEGQTYNEQFF. The CDR3 nucleotides are TGCGCCAGCAGTGAGGGACAGACCTACAATGAGCAGTTCTTC.

This chain links TRBV7-8 with TRBJ2-4; D is unclear. Germline-derived CDR1 and CDR2 are SGHVS and FQNEAQ. CDR3 size: 15 residues. Trimming pared 2 bases from V and 7 bases from J, leaving 15 bases between. The CDR3 DNA reads TGTGCCAGCAGCTTAAGTCCGGCCGAAGGGAACATTCAGTACTTC. Encoded protein: CASSLSPAEGNIQYF.

The genes are TRBV7-9 and TRBJ1-1, with D perhaps TRBD1 (6 bases). V lost 2 bases to trimming and J lost 0 bases, with 13 bases between them. Germline loops: CDR1 SEHNR, CDR2 FQNEAQ (reference sequence). CDR3 size: 16 residues. The CDR3: CASSLPGEGMNTEAFF. For the CDR3, the DNA is TGTGCCAGCAGCTTACCAGGGGAGGGGATGAACACTGAAGCTTTCTTT.

CDR3 DNA sequence: TGTGCCAGCGCTCACCGCCAAGCGGGGGGGCAACGTAGCACAGATACGCAGTATTTT. Encoded protein: CASAHRQAGGQRSTDTQYF. The chain carries TRBV9 and TRBJ2-3; the match to TRBD2 covers 10 bases. The CDR3 extends over 19 amino acids. CDR1 is SGDLS and CDR2 is YYNGEE in the germline V gene. V lost 7 bases and J lost 0; bases outside the gene matches: 17.

The J gene is TRBJ2-4, the V gene TRBV27; D ambiguous. This CDR3 region has 15 residues. Germline lookup yields CDR1 MNHEY and CDR2 SMNVEV (reference sequence). V was cut by 2 bases and J by 8 bases, with 16 bases left in between. The CDR3 bases are TGTGCCAGCAGTTTAGTTGAGCCCCGTTCAGACATTCAGTACTTC. As protein: CASSLVEPRSDIQYF.